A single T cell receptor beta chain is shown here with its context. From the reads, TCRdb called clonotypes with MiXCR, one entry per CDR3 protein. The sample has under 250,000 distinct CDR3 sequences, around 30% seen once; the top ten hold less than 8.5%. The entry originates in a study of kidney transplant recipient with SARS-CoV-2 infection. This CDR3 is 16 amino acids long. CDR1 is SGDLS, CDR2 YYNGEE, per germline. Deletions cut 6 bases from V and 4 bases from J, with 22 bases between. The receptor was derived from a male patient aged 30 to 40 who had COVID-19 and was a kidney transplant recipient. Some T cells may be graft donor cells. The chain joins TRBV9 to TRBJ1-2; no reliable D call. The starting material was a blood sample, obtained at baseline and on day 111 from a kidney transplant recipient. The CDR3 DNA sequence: TGTGCCAGCACAAACCCGTACTCAAGAAAGACCTATGGCTACACCTTC. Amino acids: CASTNPYSRKTYGYTF.